The 3 T cell receptor beta chains given below trace back to one sample, sequenced in a study of blood T cells in healthy people across ages. The use of a sample-barcoded 5' primer and a J-beta primer mix characterized a second PCR of about 7 to 12 cycles. TCRdb reanalysed the 5' RACE reads using MiXCR and keeps one entry per CDR3 protein. The table includes some 1.5 million distinct CDR3 sequences, about 30% detected once. Material for sequencing was blood. All receptors come from a woman between 25 and 40 years old in good health.

This clonotype has a handful of counts. The V gene is TRBV15, the J gene TRBJ2-1, with D maybe TRBD1 (6 bases). Germline lookup yields CDR1 LNHNV and CDR2 YYDKDF (reference sequence). V gave up 3 bases and J gave up 6 bases, with 15 bases separating them. CDR3 length: 15 amino acids. The CDR3 coding sequence is TGTGCCACCAGCAGTGGATACGGGACAAGCAATGAGCAGTTCTTC. Its protein product is CATSSGYGTSNEQFF. Looking up the rest from reference TRBV15 and TRBJ2-1 gives the full variable domain: DAMVIQNPRYQVTQFGKPVTLSCSQTLNHNVMYWYQQKSSQAPKLLFHYYDKDFNNEADTPDNFQSRRPNTSFCFLDIRSPGLGDTAMYLCATSSGYGTSNEQFFGPGTRLTVL.

The chain recombines TRBV5-1 with TRBJ2-5; 10 nucleotides line up with TRBD2. Germline assignment: CDR1 SGHRS and CDR2 YFSETQ. Germline trimming cut 8 bases from V and 7 bases from J; bases unmatched to any gene: 11. The CDR3 is 14 residues long. The CDR3 spells CASKAGGPEPTQYF. In nucleotides, the CDR3 is TGCGCCAGTAAAGCGGGGGGGCCAGAGCCGACCCAGTACTTC.

V usage is TRBV7-3 and J usage is TRBJ1-1, with D possibly matching TRBD1 (5 bases). V was shortened by 4 bases and J by 6 bases, with 12 bases between the two germline ends. From germline, CDR1 is SGHTA and CDR2 FQGTGA. This CDR3 spans 13 amino acids. DNA of the CDR3: TGTGCCAGCAGCTCGGCTCGGACATCTGAAGCTTTCTTT. Translating it yields CASSSARTSEAFF.